This T cell receptor (beta chain) was retrieved from a study of OX40 agonist ivuxolimab in advanced cancers. The wider study: At roughly 83% male, the cohort had a mean age of 60 years, ranging from about 23 to 80.

This clone was detected only a few times. The CDR3 consists of 16 residues. The V gene's germline CDR1 is SNHLY and CDR2 FYNNEI. Germline trimming cut 4 bases from V and 1 base from J; bases unmatched to any gene: 9. TCRdb keeps only in-frame clones here, not all; method: immunoSEQ multiplex PCR. The sample consists of about 62,000 clones, under 95% of them appearing once. V usage is TRBV2 and J usage is TRBJ1-2; TRBD1 matches 7 bases. The TCR was taken from an adult with an advanced solid tumor such as melanoma, head and neck, liver or kidney cancer. The specimen comprised CD4+ or CD8+ T cells sorted from blood, sampled in a trial of the OX40 agonist ivuxolimab. The CDR3 nucleotides are TGTGCCAGCAGTGCCCCCACGACAGGGTATAACTATGGCTACACCTTC. Amino acids: CASSAPTTGYNYGYTF.